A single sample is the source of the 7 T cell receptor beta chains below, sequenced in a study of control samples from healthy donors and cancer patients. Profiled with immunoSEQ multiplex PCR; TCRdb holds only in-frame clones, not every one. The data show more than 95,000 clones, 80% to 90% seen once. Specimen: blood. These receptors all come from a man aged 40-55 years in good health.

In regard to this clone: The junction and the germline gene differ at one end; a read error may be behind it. CDR3 sequence: CAGRKGRLSSYEQYF. CDR3 nucleotide sequence: TGTGCCGGCAGAAAGGGACGGCTTAGCTCCTACGAGCAGTACTTC. This chain connects TRBV6-5 to TRBJ2-7; tentatively, D is TRBD1 or TRBD2 (5 bases each). The CDR3 runs to 15 residues. Germline V gene sequence: CDR1 MNHEY, CDR2 SVGAGI.

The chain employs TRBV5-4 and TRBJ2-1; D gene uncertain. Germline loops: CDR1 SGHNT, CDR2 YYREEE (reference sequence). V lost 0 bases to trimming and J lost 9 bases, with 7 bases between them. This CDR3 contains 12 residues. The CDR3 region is CASSLEYGEQFF. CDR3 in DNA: TGTGCCAGCAGCTTGGAGTATGGTGAGCAGTTCTTC. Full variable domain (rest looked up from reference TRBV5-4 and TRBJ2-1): ETGVTQSPTHLIKTRGQQVTLRCSSQSGHNTVSWYQQALGQGPQFIFQYYREEENGRGNFPPRFSGLQFPNYSSELNVNALELDDSALYLCASSLEYGEQFFGPGTRLTVL.

CDR3: CASRGQGYYEQYF. CDR3 DNA sequence: TGTGCCAGCCGCGGGCAGGGATACTACGAGCAGTACTTC. The genes are TRBV6-5 and TRBJ2-7; D might be TRBD1 or TRBD2, each matching 5 bases. Germline lookup yields CDR1 MNHEY and CDR2 SVGAGI. The V gene lost 8 bases and the J gene lost 3 bases, with 14 bases spanning the gap. This CDR3 spans 13 amino acids.

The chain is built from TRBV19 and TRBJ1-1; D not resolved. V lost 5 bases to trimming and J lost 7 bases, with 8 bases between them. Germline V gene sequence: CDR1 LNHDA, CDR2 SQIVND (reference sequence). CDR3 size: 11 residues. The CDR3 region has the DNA TGTGCCAGTAGTCGAGCGATTGAAGCTTTCTTT. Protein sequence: CASSRAIEAFF.

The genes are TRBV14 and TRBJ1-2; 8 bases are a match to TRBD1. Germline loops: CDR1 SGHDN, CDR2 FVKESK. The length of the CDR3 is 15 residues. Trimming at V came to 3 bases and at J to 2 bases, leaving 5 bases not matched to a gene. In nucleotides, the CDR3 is TGTGCCAGCAGCCAGATCGACAGGGGAAACTATGGCTACACCTTC. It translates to CASSQIDRGNYGYTF. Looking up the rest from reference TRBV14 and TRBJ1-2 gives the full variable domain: EAGVTQFPSHSVIEKGQTVTLRCDPISGHDNLYWYRRVMGKEIKFLLHFVKESKQDESGMPNNRFLAERTGGTYSTLKVQPAELEDSGVYFCASSQIDRGNYGYTFGSGTRLTVV.

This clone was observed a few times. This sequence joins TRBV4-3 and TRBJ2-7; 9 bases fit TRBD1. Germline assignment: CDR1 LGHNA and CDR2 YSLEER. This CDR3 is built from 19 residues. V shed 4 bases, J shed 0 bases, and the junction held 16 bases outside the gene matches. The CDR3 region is CASSRLLQGAGMGSYEQYF. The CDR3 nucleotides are TGCGCCAGCAGCCGCCTGCTACAGGGGGCGGGTATGGGCTCCTACGAGCAGTACTTC.

The CDR3 nucleotides are TGTGCCAGTATGTCCTTCGGGGGAGGGGGCCACTATGGCTACACCTTC. Protein: CASMSFGGGGHYGYTF. The gene calls are TRBV19 and TRBJ1-2, with 7 bases that match TRBD1. This CDR3 has 16 residues. Germline CDR1 LNHDA, CDR2 SQIVND (reference sequence). V gave up 7 bases and J gave up 3 bases; unmatched junction bases: 14.